These 29 T cell receptor beta chains were sequenced from one sample in a study of Ad26.COV2.S vaccination and SARS-CoV-2 variants. The sample's treatment: approximately 18 received Ad26.COV2.S at low or high dose, single or two shots; roughly 5 received placebo; per-sample allocation not given. Day 63 after the first injection of vaccine or placebo was the sampling time. Profiling relied on immunoSEQ multiplex PCR, and the TCRdb table lists in-frame clones only, not all of them. The sample records under 600,000 clones, roughly nine tenths being singletons. The sample in question was peripheral blood, obtained in a trial of Ad26.COV2.S vaccine versus placebo. These receptors came from a person between 18 and 60 years old who received the Ad26.COV2.S COVID-19 vaccine or a placebo.

The chain couples TRBV6-5 to TRBJ1-1; TRBD1 might be the D (6 bases). CDR3 size: 15 residues. Between the trimmed V and J ends, which lost 6 bases and 3 bases, there was a span of 17 bases. Germline CDR1 is MNHEY and CDR2 is SVGAGI. The CDR3 DNA follows: TGTGCCAGCAGGCGGGTCAGGGGTTTGGACACTGAAGCTTTCTTT. Translation: CASRRVRGLDTEAFF.

CDR3 sequence reads: CAHRDRVNTEAFF. For the CDR3, the DNA is TGTGCCCACCGGGACAGAGTGAACACTGAAGCTTTCTTT. The chain uses TRBV30 and TRBJ1-1; 7 nucleotides agree with TRBD1. CDR1 is GTSNPN, CDR2 SVGIG, per germline (reference sequence). The CDR3 is 13 residues long. With V trimmed by 8 bases and J by 0 bases, 6 bases remained unmatched. Complete variable domain (other parts from reference TRBV30 and TRBJ1-1): SQTIHQWPATLVQPVGSPLSLECTVEGTSNPNLYWYRQAAGRGLQLLFYSVGIGQISSEVPQNLSASRPQDRQFILSSKKLLLSDSGFYLCAHRDRVNTEAFFGQGTRLTVV.

The gene calls are TRBV6-5 and TRBJ2-7; possibly TRBD1 or TRBD2 for D (5 bases each). The CDR3 totals 15 residues. Trimming stripped 0 bases from V and 2 bases from J, with 11 bases between. The germline V gene has CDR1 MNHEY and CDR2 SVGAGI. CDR3 DNA: TGTGCCAGCAGTTACTCGTCAGGGAGTCCCTACGAGCAGTACTTC. It is translated as CASSYSSGSPYEQYF.

This clone has just one count. This chain links TRBV4-1 with TRBJ1-2; 10 positions match TRBD1. The ends lost 4 bases at V and 6 bases at J; junction bases unmatched: 8. The CDR3 contains 15 residues. Per the germline V gene, CDR1 is MGHRA and CDR2 is YSYEKL. The CDR3 spells CASSRPTGGFNGYTF. The DNA of the CDR3 is TGCGCCAGCAGCCGCCCGACAGGGGGCTTCAATGGCTACACCTTC.

This chain joins TRBV4-1 and TRBJ1-5; D may be TRBD1 (5 bases). The V and J ends lost 0 bases and 3 bases respectively, with 12 bases between them. Germline V gives CDR1 MGHRA, CDR2 YSYEKL. The CDR3 sequence is 16 residues long. CDR3 residues: CASSQEVPGANQPQHF. The CDR3 DNA follows: TGCGCCAGCAGCCAAGAAGTTCCTGGGGCCAATCAGCCCCAGCATTTT.

This clone was recorded only once. V and J are TRBV6-5 and TRBJ2-7, with a weak D call TRBD2 (6 bases). The germline V gene has CDR1 MNHEY and CDR2 SVGAGI. V dropped 1 base and J dropped 0 bases, with 13 bases sitting between them. There are 16 residues in the CDR3. CDR3 sequence (DNA): TGTGCCAGCAGTTACTACGGGTCTAGCGTCTCCTACGAGCAGTACTTC. This translates into CASSYYGSSVSYEQYF.

The table lists this clone with a few counts. The chain links TRBV7-9 to TRBJ1-2; D unclear. The CDR3 runs to 16 residues. V was trimmed by 5 bases and J by 0 bases, leaving 16 bases between them. The germline CDR1 and CDR2 sequences are SEHNR and FQNEAQ (reference sequence). CDR3 DNA sequence: TGTGCCAGCAGCGGAGGAGTTACCGACCCTAACTATGGCTACACCTTC. It is translated as CASSGGVTDPNYGYTF.

This chain links TRBV18 with TRBJ2-5; D is unresolved. Trimming removed 1 base at V and 1 base at J, with 4 bases between. This CDR3 has 13 amino acids. Germline V CDR1 and CDR2: KGHSH, LQKENI. This CDR3 reads CASSPHPQETQYF. CDR3 sequence (DNA): TGTGCCAGCTCACCACACCCCCAAGAGACCCAGTACTTC.

The V and J genes are TRBV5-5 and TRBJ1-6; a weak D match, TRBD1 (5 bases). The germline gives CDR1 SGHKS, CDR2 YYEKEE (reference sequence). This CDR3 is built from 15 residues. V was shortened by 0 bases and J by 7 bases, with 11 bases between the two germline ends. CDR3 loop: CASSLEAGINSPLHF. CDR3 sequence (DNA): TGTGCCAGCAGCTTGGAGGCAGGGATCAATTCACCCCTCCACTTT.

This chain uses TRBV7-9 with TRBJ2-4; D ambiguous. From germline, CDR1 is SEHNR and CDR2 FQNEAQ (reference sequence). The CDR3 runs to 15 residues. V lost 4 bases and J lost 8, with 18 bases in between. The CDR3 DNA follows: TGTGCCAGCAGCTCACCCTCGGTGGGTTTGTACATTCAGTACTTC. Protein product: CASSSPSVGLYIQYF.

V is TRBV10-2 and J is TRBJ2-3; 8 bases are shared with TRBD2. Looked up from germline, CDR1 is WSHSY and CDR2 is SAAADI. V lost 6 bases, J lost 1 base, and 9 bases stayed unmatched. CDR3 length: 16 residues. CDR3 sequence: CASRPGLGNGTDTQYF. The CDR3, as DNA: TGCGCCAGCAGGCCGGGACTAGGAAACGGCACAGATACGCAGTATTTT.

The chain carries TRBV2 and TRBJ2-1, with TRBD2 matching over 12 bases. The V gene end was trimmed by 6 bases and the J gene end by 3 bases; junction bases not matched to a gene: 3. The germline V gene has CDR1 SNHLY and CDR2 FYNNEI. This CDR3 has 15 amino acids. CDR3 residues: CASRSTSGSYNEQFF. Written as DNA, the CDR3 is TGTGCCAGCAGGTCGACTAGCGGGAGCTACAATGAGCAGTTCTTC.

V is TRBV28 and J is TRBJ1-1; the D gene is possibly TRBD1 (5 bases). CDR1 is MDHEN and CDR2 is SYDVKM in the germline V gene. V was trimmed by 3 bases and J by 0 bases, leaving 17 bases between them. This CDR3 contains 17 residues. CDR3 protein: CASSLRNRRNLNTEAFF. CDR3 sequence (DNA): TGTGCCAGCAGTTTGAGAAACAGGCGAAATTTGAACACTGAAGCTTTCTTT.

This clone was counted a single time. V and J are TRBV21-1 and TRBJ2-7; the table assigns TRBD1, which was not confirmed against the DNA. TRBV21-1 is a pseudogene locus. This CDR3 has 15 residues. Written as DNA, the CDR3 is TGTGCCAGCAGCGGGCCGGGACAGGGATTATACGAGCAGTACTTC. Residues: CASSGPGQGLYEQYF.

The V call is TRBV20-1, the J call TRBJ1-1; D call uncertain. Deletions cut 4 bases from V and 11 bases from J, with 5 bases between. Germline CDR1 and CDR2: DFQATT and SNEGSKA (reference sequence). CDR3 length: 8 residues. The CDR3 reads CSATRAFF. The CDR3 region has the DNA TGCAGTGCTACCCGGGCTTTCTTT.

This sequence joins TRBV11-2 and TRBJ2-7; TRBD2 might be the D (6 bases). The germline V gene encodes CDR1 SGHAT and CDR2 FQNNGV. The ends were cut back, 5 bases at V and 3 bases at J, with 11 bases in the middle. This CDR3 contains 13 residues. CDR3 amino acids: CASSPGTGYEQYF. CDR3 bases: TGTGCCAGCAGCCCCGGGACTGGCTACGAGCAGTACTTC. The variable domain in full, completed from reference TRBV11-2 and TRBJ2-7, reads EAGVAQSPRYKIIEKRQSVAFWCNPISGHATLYWYQQILGQGPKLLIQFQNNGVVDDSQLPKDRFSAERLKGVDSTLKIQPAKLEDSAVYLCASSPGTGYEQYFGPGTRLTVT.

J is TRBJ1-6 and V is TRBV27; 8 positions match TRBD1. This CDR3 is built from 15 residues. Germline V gene lookup returns CDR1 MNHEY and CDR2 SMNVEV (reference sequence). The J segment lost 6 bases and the V segment lost 5 bases, leaving 6 bases of the junction unmatched. Here the CDR3 DNA reads TGTGCCAGCAGTCTACGCAGGGGGCTTAATTCACCCCTCCACTTT. This codes for CASSLRRGLNSPLHF.

The rearrangement links TRBV29-1 to TRBJ2-7; TRBD2 matches at 13 bases. The CDR3 covers 14 residues. Trimming cost V 6 bases and J 7 bases; bases outside gene matches: 9. The germline V gene encodes CDR1 SQVTM and CDR2 ANQGSEA. In DNA form, the CDR3 reads TGCAGCGTAGGACTAGCGGGAGTTCTAGGGGAGCAGTACTTC. Translated, it gives CSVGLAGVLGEQYF.

About this clone: One end of the junction fails to match germline, which may point to a read error. This chain links TRBV5-1 with TRBJ1-1, with D tentatively TRBD1 (5 bases). The germline V gene has CDR1 SGHRS and CDR2 YFSETQ. CDR3 length: 14 amino acids. The CDR3, as DNA: TGCGCCAGCAGTTTGGACATACCGAACACTGAAGCTTTCTTT. This sequence encodes CASSLDIPNTEAFF.

J is TRBJ2-3 and V is TRBV7-2; 9 bases fit TRBD2. The germline V gene encodes CDR1 SGHTA and CDR2 FQGNSA. V lost 6 bases to trimming and J lost 6 bases; unmatched junction nucleotides: 7. The CDR3 extends over 14 amino acids. Here the CDR3 DNA reads TGTGCCAGCAGATCTAGCGGGGAGGTGGATACGCAGTATTTT. Amino acids: CASRSSGEVDTQYF.

The CDR3 nucleotides are TGTGCCACAAGGGTGGGGACTTACTACAATGAGCAGTTCTTC. Translation gives CATRVGTYYNEQFF. V and J are TRBV19 and TRBJ2-1, with D possibly TRBD2 on 6 matching bases. V lost 10 bases and J lost 3, with 16 bases in between. Germline assignment: CDR1 LNHDA and CDR2 SQIVND (reference sequence). This CDR3 spans 14 amino acids.

This sequence joins TRBV19 and TRBJ1-2, with 7 bases aligning to TRBD1. The germline CDR1 and CDR2 sequences are LNHDA and SQIVND (reference sequence). The CDR3 runs to 11 residues. V lost 7 bases to trimming and J lost 6 bases; unmatched junction nucleotides: 2. The CDR3 DNA follows: TGTGCCAGTACAGGGGGAAATGGCTACACCTTC. Protein product: CASTGGNGYTF.

The chain recombines TRBV9 with TRBJ2-7; D call uncertain. The CDR3 covers 14 residues. CDR1 is SGDLS, CDR2 YYNGEE, per germline. Trimming stripped 0 bases from V and 4 bases from J, with 11 bases between. For the CDR3, the DNA is TGTGCCAGCAGCGTAGACAGTAGGGCTTACGAGCAGTACTTC. Amino acid sequence: CASSVDSRAYEQYF.

The rearrangement joins TRBV11-2 to TRBJ1-2; possibly TRBD1 for D (6 bases). The CDR3 totals 13 residues. The V gene's germline CDR1 is SGHAT and CDR2 FQNNGV. V was pared by 4 bases and J by 3 bases, with 9 bases between. CDR3 DNA sequence: TGTGCCAGCAGCTGGGACACGCACTATGGCTACACCTTC. Its translation: CASSWDTHYGYTF. Variable domain in full (rest from reference TRBV11-2 and TRBJ1-2): EAGVAQSPRYKIIEKRQSVAFWCNPISGHATLYWYQQILGQGPKLLIQFQNNGVVDDSQLPKDRFSAERLKGVDSTLKIQPAKLEDSAVYLCASSWDTHYGYTFGSGTRLTVV.

V gene TRBV12-3 or TRBV12-4 combines with J gene TRBJ2-7, with a weak D call TRBD2 (6 bases). This CDR3 region has 13 residues. V was trimmed by 6 bases and J by 1 base, leaving 10 bases between them. The CDR3 DNA sequence: TGTGCCAGCAGAAAGGAGGGGTCCTACGAGCAGTACTTC. This translates into CASRKEGSYEQYF.

This chain links TRBV7-2 with TRBJ1-1, with D perhaps matching TRBD1 (5 bases). The length of the CDR3 is 14 residues. The germline V and J ends were trimmed by 4 bases and 4 bases, with 13 bases remaining between them. CDR1 SGHTA and CDR2 FQGNSA come from the germline V gene. CDR3 loop: CASSSAGGVTEAFF. CDR3 DNA sequence: TGTGCCAGCAGCTCCGCCGGGGGTGTCACTGAAGCTTTCTTT.

DNA for the CDR3: TGTGCCAGCAGCCCCCCGTCCACTTACACAGATACGCAGTATTTT. Its protein is CASSPPSTYTDTQYF. The chain is built from TRBV9 and TRBJ2-3, with D uncertain. Trimming removed 4 bases at V and 2 bases at J, with 14 bases between. The CDR3 has 15 residues. Germline lookup yields CDR1 SGDLS and CDR2 YYNGEE.

The CDR3 loop is CAWKVGPYNSPLHF. The CDR3, as DNA: TGTGCCTGGAAGGTGGGCCCCTATAATTCACCCCTCCACTTT. This chain connects TRBV30 to TRBJ1-6; unclear D gene. The length of the CDR3 is 14 residues. Looked up from germline, CDR1 is GTSNPN and CDR2 is SVGIG (reference sequence). Trimming shortened V by 4 bases and J by 2 bases, and 9 bases separated the two germline ends.

The gene calls are TRBV25-1 and TRBJ2-3; weak D call: TRBD1 (6 bases). Germline V gene lookup returns CDR1 MGHDK and CDR2 SYGVNS. Trimming took 6 bases from V and 6 from J, leaving 10 bases between them. This CDR3 has 12 amino acids. The CDR3 here is CASRQGGDTQYF. CDR3 nucleotides: TGTGCCAGCAGACAGGGTGGGGATACGCAGTATTTT.